Following are 28 T cell receptor beta chains from one sample sequenced in a study of shared clonotypes between healthy human individuals. This table comes from immunoSEQ multiplex PCR, and its TCRdb copy is limited to in-frame clones, with some not included. The data contain 2 million to 2.5 million clones, approximately 96% of them singletons. The sample taken for sequencing was naive CD4+ T cells sorted from blood. Subset of the sample: CD45RA+ positively selected. The receptors here all came from a man younger than 35 in good health.

This clone appeared once. The chain links TRBV5-8 to TRBJ1-5; no clear D. The germline V gene has CDR1 SGHTS and CDR2 YDEGEE. This CDR3 is 15 amino acids long. Trimming stripped 3 bases from V and 0 bases from J, with 10 bases between. The CDR3 region has the DNA TGTGCCAGCAGCTCATCCGGATATAGCAATCAGCCCCAGCATTTT. Amino acid sequence: CASSSSGYSNQPQHF.

This chain's CDR3 is CASSPGGSGRLDTQYF. The CDR3 DNA follows: TGTGCCAGTAGTCCGGGAGGTAGCGGGAGGTTAGATACGCAGTATTTT. The rearrangement joins TRBV19 to TRBJ2-3, with 10 nucleotides matching TRBD2. The germline V gene has CDR1 LNHDA and CDR2 SQIVND (reference sequence). Trimming removed 5 bases from V and 5 bases from J; junction bases left unmatched: 10. The CDR3 loop spans 16 amino acids.

V usage is TRBV2 and J usage is TRBJ2-5; a weak D match, TRBD2 (6 bases). Trimming shortened V by 6 bases and J by 4 bases, and 9 bases separated the two germline ends. CDR3 length equals 12 residues. Germline V lookup: CDR1 SNHLY, CDR2 FYNNEI. The CDR3 loop is CASRAGRETQYF. As DNA, the CDR3 is TGTGCCAGCAGGGCGGGGAGAGAGACCCAGTACTTC. Based on the CDR3 plus reference TRBV2 and TRBJ2-5, the full variable domain is EPEVTQTPSHQVTQMGQEVILRCVPISNHLYFYWYRQILGQKVEFLVSFYNNEISEKSEIFDDQFSVERPDGSNFTLKIRSTKLEDSAMYFCASRAGRETQYFGPGTRLLVL.

This clone has just one count. The chain combines TRBV5-1 with TRBJ2-2; 10 bases are a match to TRBD1. The CDR3 covers 17 residues. In germline, CDR1 is SGHRS, CDR2 YFSETQ. V trimming: 4 bases; J trimming: 6 bases; junction bases outside the gene matches: 12. The CDR3 region is CASSRGTGASASGELFF. DNA for the CDR3: TGCGCCAGCAGCAGAGGGACAGGGGCTTCGGCTTCCGGGGAGCTGTTTTTT.

J is TRBJ2-5 and V is TRBV19; 11 bases match TRBD2. This CDR3 region has 16 residues. From germline, CDR1 is LNHDA and CDR2 SQIVND (reference sequence). V lost 5 bases to trimming and J lost 2 bases; unmatched junction nucleotides: 7. CDR3 bases: TGTGCCAGTAGTTCATGGACTAGCGGGTATCAAGAGACCCAGTACTTC. As protein: CASSSWTSGYQETQYF.

The chain carries TRBV5-1 and TRBJ2-1, with 9 bases matching TRBD2. V shed 4 bases, J shed 4 bases, and the junction held 6 bases outside the gene matches. The length of the CDR3 is 15 residues. Germline V gene data show CDR1 as SGHRS and CDR2 as YFSETQ. In nucleotides, the CDR3 is TGCGCCAGCAGCCCCGTTAGCGGGGGTTACAATGAGCAGTTCTTC. This sequence encodes CASSPVSGGYNEQFF.

The rearrangement joins TRBV6-1 to TRBJ1-1; unclear D gene. Per the germline V gene, CDR1 is MNHNS and CDR2 is SASEGT. CDR3 length: 14 residues. Trimming pared 3 bases from V and 1 base from J, leaving 9 bases between. The CDR3 DNA reads as TGTGCCAGCAGTGATGCCTGGGGGAACACTGAAGCTTTCTTT. This translates into CASSDAWGNTEAFF.

This chain links TRBV18 with TRBJ2-3, with 8 bases matching TRBD1. This CDR3 has 16 residues. Looked up from germline, CDR1 is KGHSH and CDR2 is LQKENI. Germline trimming cut 2 bases from V and 4 bases from J; bases unmatched to any gene: 8. The CDR3: CASSPSRQGAADTQYF. In DNA form, the CDR3 reads TGTGCCAGCTCACCAAGTCGGCAGGGGGCGGCAGATACGCAGTATTTT.

The chain couples TRBV6-1 to TRBJ2-3, with 11 bases aligning to TRBD2. V was pared by 9 bases and J by 2 bases, with 7 bases of the junction left unmatched. Germline V lookup: CDR1 MNHNS, CDR2 SASEGT. CDR3 length equals 15 residues. CDR3 bases: TGTGCCAGTCGTACTAGCGGGAGCCCCACAGATACGCAGTATTTT. It encodes CASRTSGSPTDTQYF.

The chain has TRBV5-4 and TRBJ2-1, with D unresolved. Between the trimmed V and J ends, which lost 0 bases and 4 bases, there was a span of 11 bases. The CDR3 covers 15 residues. The germline CDR1 and CDR2 sequences are SGHNT and YYREEE (reference sequence). CDR3 DNA sequence: TGTGCCAGCAGCTTGGGGCCAGCCCCTTACAATGAGCAGTTCTTC. Protein sequence: CASSLGPAPYNEQFF. Supplemented by reference TRBV5-4 and TRBJ2-1, the full variable domain reads ETGVTQSPTHLIKTRGQQVTLRCSSQSGHNTVSWYQQALGQGPQFIFQYYREEENGRGNFPPRFSGLQFPNYSSELNVNALELDDSALYLCASSLGPAPYNEQFFGPGTRLTVL.

This clone showed up just once. Different DNA sequences within this sample yield the same CDR3. The V call is TRBV30, the J call TRBJ1-2; TRBD1 matches 7 bases. Germline loops: CDR1 GTSNPN, CDR2 SVGIG (reference sequence). CDR3 length equals 12 residues. V was pared by 3 bases and J by 4 bases, with 2 bases of the junction left unmatched. CDR3 nucleotide sequence: TGTGCCTGGAGCCGACAGGGCTATGGCTACACCTTC. This sequence encodes CAWSRQGYGYTF.

On this clone itself: Other DNA sequences of this sample code for an identical CDR3. This sequence joins TRBV5-1 and TRBJ1-5; the D is unclear. The germline gives CDR1 SGHRS, CDR2 YFSETQ. This CDR3 is built from 15 residues. Trimming cost V 0 bases and J 2 bases, with 9 bases left between them. This CDR3 is CASSLDGTGNQPQHF. As DNA, the CDR3 is TGCGCCAGCAGCTTGGACGGTACGGGCAATCAGCCCCAGCATTTT.

V usage is TRBV6-5 and J usage is TRBJ1-1; 10 positions agree with TRBD1. Trimming removed 7 bases from V and 5 bases from J; junction bases left unmatched: 4. Germline assignment: CDR1 MNHEY and CDR2 SVGAGI. The CDR3 sequence is 13 residues long. This chain's CDR3 is CASNRDRGTEAFF. CDR3 bases: TGTGCCAGCAACAGGGACAGGGGTACTGAAGCTTTCTTT.

Points on this clone: One junction end does not reproduce the germline sequence, and a read error may be involved. The chain joins TRBV7-7 to TRBJ1-1, with D uncertain. From germline, CDR1 is SSHAT and CDR2 FNYEAQ (reference sequence). CDR3 length: 13 residues. CDR3 in DNA: TGTGCTAGCAGCTTTAGGATGAACACTGAAGCTTTCTTT. It specifies CASSFRMNTEAFF.

The rearrangement joins TRBV27 to TRBJ1-6, with D perhaps TRBD1 (6 bases). This CDR3 has 14 amino acids. Germline CDR1 is MNHEY and CDR2 is SMNVEV (reference sequence). The V end lost 6 bases, the J end lost 5 bases, and 11 bases lay between the germline ends. CDR3 DNA sequence: TGTGCCAGCAGCAAGGGGGGGGATAATTCACCCCTCCACTTT. It encodes CASSKGGDNSPLHF.

This chain connects TRBV2 to TRBJ1-5; 10 bases agree with TRBD1. Germline V CDR1 and CDR2: SNHLY, FYNNEI. With 4 bases clipped from V and 0 bases from J, the junction kept 6 bases outside the gene matches. This CDR3 contains 17 residues. Written as DNA, the CDR3 is TGTGCCAGCAGTGGAAGAGGGACAGGGGCTAGCAATCAGCCCCAGCATTTT. Its protein product is CASSGRGTGASNQPQHF.

This clone was found once. This rearrangement joins TRBV30 to TRBJ2-3, with 9 positions matching TRBD2. The CDR3 runs 12 residues. V dropped 7 bases and J dropped 5; count of bases not matched to a gene: 4. Germline V gene lookup returns CDR1 GTSNPN and CDR2 SVGIG (reference sequence). The CDR3 protein is CALMTSGDTQYF. For the CDR3, the DNA is TGTGCCTTGATGACTAGCGGAGATACGCAGTATTTT.

The chain employs TRBV6-6 and TRBJ2-1; the match to TRBD2 covers 12 bases. This CDR3 has 15 residues. V shed 0 bases and J 8 bases; nucleotides not matched to a gene: 2. CDR1 is MNHNY, CDR2 SVGAGI, per germline (reference sequence). Here the CDR3 DNA reads TGTGCCAGCAGTTACTCGAGACTAGCGGGAGATGAGCAGTTCTTC. Residues: CASSYSRLAGDEQFF.

The chain couples TRBV4-1 to TRBJ2-7; 7 nucleotides match TRBD1. Per the germline V gene, CDR1 is MGHRA and CDR2 is YSYEKL. J gave up 3 bases and V 3 bases, and 8 bases lay outside the gene matches. This CDR3 region has 15 residues. The CDR3 here is CASSHSPGQSYEQYF. The CDR3 DNA reads TGCGCCAGCAGCCATTCACCGGGACAGAGCTACGAGCAGTACTTC.

The J gene is TRBJ2-7, the V gene TRBV4-1, with a tentative D call TRBD2 (5 bases). Deletions cut 3 bases from V and 3 bases from J, with 12 bases between. Germline loops: CDR1 MGHRA, CDR2 YSYEKL. The CDR3 consists of 14 residues. The CDR3 is CASSHSTTLYEQYF. The CDR3 region has the DNA TGCGCCAGCAGCCATTCGACTACTCTCTACGAGCAGTACTTC.

The chain has TRBV5-1 and TRBJ1-1, with 9 nucleotides matching TRBD1. The CDR3 contains 14 residues. V dropped 2 bases and J dropped 3; count of bases not matched to a gene: 2. Germline CDR1 SGHRS, CDR2 YFSETQ. Here the CDR3 DNA reads TGCGCCAGCAGCTTCGGGGACAGGGACACTGAAGCTTTCTTT. Its protein is CASSFGDRDTEAFF. Based on the CDR3 plus reference TRBV5-1 and TRBJ1-1, the full variable domain is KAGVTQTPRYLIKTRGQQVTLSCSPISGHRSVSWYQQTPGQGLQFLFEYFSETQRNKGNFPGRFSGRQFSNSRSEMNVSTLELGDSALYLCASSFGDRDTEAFFGQGTRLTVV.

This chain connects TRBV2 to TRBJ2-2; TRBD2 agrees at 14 bases. The CDR3 length is 17 residues. J lost 5 bases, V lost 8 bases, and 10 bases had no gene match. Germline CDR1 SNHLY, CDR2 FYNNEI. CDR3 DNA: TGTGCCAGCGGGACCGGGACTAGCGGGAGTGTAACCGGGGAGCTGTTTTTT. Its protein is CASGTGTSGSVTGELFF.

The V and J genes are TRBV18 and TRBJ2-1, with TRBD2 matching over 7 bases. The CDR3 length is 15 residues. Trimming took 4 bases from V and 7 from J; bases not matched to a gene: 10. Germline V gene sequence: CDR1 KGHSH, CDR2 LQKENI. CDR3 DNA sequence: TGTGCCAGCTCACAACTCAGCGGGGATGGGAATGAGCAGTTCTTC. Protein product: CASSQLSGDGNEQFF.

The rearrangement links TRBV5-1 to TRBJ2-5; possibly TRBD1 for D (7 bases). V was shortened by 4 bases and J by 1 base, with 14 bases between the two germline ends. The CDR3 runs 15 residues. Germline V gene data show CDR1 as SGHRS and CDR2 as YFSETQ. The CDR3 DNA reads TGCGCCAGCAGCACCAGGGGGGATCCCCAAGAGACCCAGTACTTC. This gives the protein CASSTRGDPQETQYF.

This clone has just one count. J is TRBJ1-3 and V is TRBV10-1; D is unclear. Trimming cost V 6 bases and J 0 bases, with 9 bases left between them. In germline, CDR1 is WNHNN, CDR2 SYGVQD (reference sequence). This CDR3 region has 14 residues. The CDR3 region has the DNA TGCGCCAGCAGCGACGGGAGCTCTGGAAACACCATATATTTT. Its protein is CASSDGSSGNTIYF.

This chain joins TRBV6-5 and TRBJ2-7; 7 bases map to TRBD1. V shed 2 bases, J shed 4 bases, and the junction held 5 bases outside the gene matches. The germline V gene has CDR1 MNHEY and CDR2 SVGAGI. The CDR3 has 14 residues. In DNA, the CDR3 is TGTGCCAGCAGTTACAGGGGGCGAGTATACGAGCAGTACTTC. This gives the protein CASSYRGRVYEQYF.

This clone appeared a single time. The rearrangement uses TRBV29-1 and TRBJ2-1, with 10 bases lining up with TRBD2. Trimming cost V 3 bases and J 10 bases; bases outside gene matches: 12. The CDR3 length is 15 residues. Germline loops: CDR1 SQVTM, CDR2 ANQGSEA. CDR3 nucleotides: TGCAGCGTTGACTATCGGCTAGCGGGAGCAGGAGAGCAGTTCTTC. Its translation: CSVDYRLAGAGEQFF.

The rearrangement joins TRBV25-1 to TRBJ2-5; D perhaps matches TRBD2 (5 bases). Per the germline V gene, CDR1 is MGHDK and CDR2 is SYGVNS. This CDR3 is 15 amino acids long. V dropped 6 bases and J dropped 5 bases, with 19 bases sitting between them. The CDR3 loop reads CASSPLGSGIETQYF. In nucleotides, the CDR3 is TGTGCCAGCAGCCCGCTCGGATCGGGGATTGAGACCCAGTACTTC.